The 21 T cell receptor beta chains below were found in one sample sequenced in a study of T cells in localized non-small cell lung cancer. Only in-frame clones appear in the TCRdb table, and some are missing; sequencing was by immunoSEQ multiplex PCR. The sample contains about 2,800 clones, about 23% of which appear only once. Source: lung tumor tissue, taken before any cancer treatment. Source of these receptors: a female donor of 60 years or more with stage III lung adenocarcinoma.

This clone was seen a handful of times. CDR3 bases: TGTGCCAGCAGCGTAGAAGCCACTGGAAACACCATATATTTT. Encoded protein: CASSVEATGNTIYF. The rearrangement joins TRBV9 to TRBJ1-3; the D is unclear. The V end was cut by 0 bases, the J end by 2 bases, with 6 bases between. The germline CDR1 and CDR2 sequences are SGDLS and YYNGEE. CDR3 length: 14 amino acids.

This chain uses TRBV19 with TRBJ1-1, with a weak D call TRBD1 (5 bases). V was clipped by 5 bases and J by 1 base, with 23 bases between them. Germline CDR1 and CDR2: LNHDA and SQIVND (reference sequence). CDR3 size: 18 residues. Here the CDR3 DNA reads TGTGCCAGTAGTCCCCTACCTACATATGCCCAGGGGAACACTGAAGCTTTCTTT. This codes for CASSPLPTYAQGNTEAFF. The entire variable domain, with the rest obtained from reference TRBV19 and TRBJ1-1, is as follows: DGGITQSPKYLFRKEGQNVTLSCEQNLNHDAMYWYRQDPGQGLRLIYYSQIVNDFQKGDIAEGYSVSREKKESFPLTVTSAQKNPTAFYLCASSPLPTYAQGNTEAFFGQGTRLTVV.

The chain employs TRBV28 and TRBJ2-7; 9 bases map to TRBD2. Germline CDR1 and CDR2: MDHEN and SYDVKM. The CDR3 is 13 residues long. V lost 5 bases and J lost 7; bases outside the gene matches: 6. The CDR3 DNA is TGTGCCAGCAGTATTGGCGGGGGGGGAGAGCAGTACTTC. Protein sequence: CASSIGGGGEQYF.

The CDR3 coding sequence is TGTGCCAGCAGCTTAATCCCGAACACCGGGGAGCTGTTTTTT. Amino acids: CASSLIPNTGELFF. V is TRBV7-1 and J is TRBJ2-2; no reliable D call. TRBV7-1 is noted as an ORF with a role that remains uncertain. This CDR3 is built from 14 residues. V lost 4 bases and J lost 0, with 6 bases in between.

The V gene is TRBV29-1, the J gene TRBJ2-3; no clear D. This CDR3 has 12 residues. Deletions cut 7 bases from V and 1 base from J, with 9 bases between. Per germline, CDR1 SQVTM and CDR2 ANQGSEA. In DNA form, the CDR3 reads TGCAGCGGTGACTGGGGCACAGATACGCAGTATTTT. It translates to CSGDWGTDTQYF.

By share of the sample, this clone is medium-sized. The rearrangement joins TRBV6-8 to TRBJ1-1; possible D gene TRBD1, 6 bases. CDR3 size: 14 residues. Trimming left V 6 bases short and J 5 bases short, with 16 bases between. Germline lookup yields CDR1 MNHGY and CDR2 SAAAGT. In DNA form, the CDR3 reads TGTGCCAGCAGGCCACAGGGAAAAGGAACTGAAGCTTTCTTT. It yields the protein CASRPQGKGTEAFF.

In this sample, this clone turned up a few times. The CDR3: CASSSGTANYGYTF. In nucleotides, the CDR3 is TGTGCCAGCTCCTCAGGTACCGCTAACTATGGCTACACCTTC. The chain uses TRBV18 and TRBJ1-2; no firm D call. V was shortened by 6 bases and J by 0 bases, with 11 bases between the two germline ends. The length of the CDR3 is 14 residues. Germline V gene data show CDR1 as KGHSH and CDR2 as LQKENI.

This clone came up a few times. The chain is built from TRBV11-3 and TRBJ2-7; D may be TRBD1 (5 bases). The germline CDR1 and CDR2 sequences are SGHNT and YENEEA. The CDR3 is 15 amino acids. Trimming took off 2 bases at V and 1 base at J, with 12 bases between the two ends. As DNA, the CDR3 is TGTGCCAGCAGCTTACGAAGGGGTGGGTCCTACGAGCAGTACTTC. Protein product: CASSLRRGGSYEQYF.

In its sample, this clone is large. The rearrangement links TRBV9 to TRBJ2-7; unclear D gene. V was shortened by 2 bases and J by 5 bases, with 17 bases between the two germline ends. The length of the CDR3 is 15 residues. Germline lookup yields CDR1 SGDLS and CDR2 YYNGEE. This CDR3 reads CASSVSPGPRDEQYF. CDR3 DNA: TGTGCCAGCAGCGTTTCCCCGGGCCCCAGAGACGAGCAGTACTTC.

The rearrangement joins TRBV9 to TRBJ2-1; D call uncertain. The ends were cut back, 0 bases at V and 4 bases at J, with 8 bases in the middle. Germline lookup yields CDR1 SGDLS and CDR2 YYNGEE. The CDR3 contains 14 residues. In DNA, the CDR3 is TGTGCCAGCAGCGTAGCTGGCCAGTACAATGAGCAGTTCTTC. Its protein product is CASSVAGQYNEQFF.

By share, this clone counts as medium-sized. This chain uses TRBV6-8 with TRBJ2-3; a possible D gene is TRBD1 (5 bases). From germline, CDR1 is MNHGY and CDR2 SAAAGT. V was pared by 6 bases and J by 2 bases, with 12 bases between. The CDR3 consists of 14 residues. The CDR3 DNA sequence: TGTGCCAGCAGCGCGAGACAGATCACAGATACGCAGTATTTT. It encodes CASSARQITDTQYF.

This clone was seen a handful of times. This chain joins TRBV9 and TRBJ2-2, with 14 bases lining up with TRBD2. The germline V gene encodes CDR1 SGDLS and CDR2 YYNGEE. This CDR3 has 16 amino acids. After removal of 0 bases from V and 6 bases from J, the junction contained 1 base not matched to a gene. The CDR3 sequence: CASSVVGLAGAGELFF. DNA for the CDR3: TGTGCCAGCAGCGTAGTGGGACTAGCGGGAGCCGGGGAGCTGTTTTTT.

The rearrangement joins TRBV9 to TRBJ1-2; D might be TRBD1 (5 bases). Between the trimmed V and J ends, which lost 4 bases and 0 bases, there was a span of 13 bases. The CDR3 has 15 residues. Germline CDR1 reads SGDLS; CDR2 reads YYNGEE. CDR3 region: CASSLSDITNYGYTF. The CDR3 region has the DNA TGTGCCAGCAGCCTATCGGACATCACTAACTATGGCTACACCTTC.

This chain connects TRBV14 to TRBJ2-5; D ambiguous. CDR1 and CDR2 (germline): SGHDN, FVKESK. The V and J ends lost 0 bases and 2 bases respectively, with 10 bases between them. The CDR3 length is 15 residues. The CDR3 reads CASSQEGSWQETQYF. The CDR3 region has the DNA TGTGCCAGCAGCCAAGAAGGTAGTTGGCAAGAGACCCAGTACTTC.

Of note for this clone: Germline and junction disagree at one end, which may indicate a read error. CDR3 DNA sequence: TGTGCCTGGAGTGTTATAAACAACGGGGAGCTGTTTTTT. This translates into CAWSVINNGELFF. V gene TRBV30 combines with J gene TRBJ2-2, with D uncertain. This CDR3 comprises 13 residues. CDR1 is GTSNPN and CDR2 is SVGIG in the germline V gene (reference sequence).

There are a few counts of this clone. J is TRBJ2-7 and V is TRBV19; 10 bases map to TRBD2. The germline V gene encodes CDR1 LNHDA and CDR2 SQIVND (reference sequence). With 5 bases clipped from V and 5 bases from J, the junction kept 9 bases outside the gene matches. There are 15 residues in the CDR3. The CDR3 is CASSLLAGEVHEQYF. DNA for the CDR3: TGTGCCAGTAGTTTGCTAGCGGGAGAGGTCCACGAGCAGTACTTC.

This clone was detected only a few times. This chain connects TRBV30 to TRBJ2-4, with D hard to call. The CDR3 totals 15 residues. The V and J ends lost 2 bases and 0 bases respectively, with 11 bases between them. Germline V gives CDR1 GTSNPN, CDR2 SVGIG (reference sequence). The CDR3: CAWSPRSLAKNIQYF. Written as DNA, the CDR3 is TGTGCCTGGAGTCCGAGGTCTCTAGCCAAAAACATTCAGTACTTC. Supplemented by reference TRBV30 and TRBJ2-4, the full variable domain reads SQTIHQWPATLVQPVGSPLSLECTVEGTSNPNLYWYRQAAGRGLQLLFYSVGIGQISSEVPQNLSASRPQDRQFILSSKKLLLSDSGFYLCAWSPRSLAKNIQYFGAGTRLSVL.

The gene calls are TRBV6-8 and TRBJ2-1; possibly TRBD2 for D (5 bases). The CDR3 covers 12 residues. CDR1 is MNHGY and CDR2 is SAAAGT in the germline V gene. Trimming removed 10 bases at V and 4 bases at J, with 11 bases between. DNA for the CDR3: TGTGCCATCAGCGGAGGATACAATGAGCAGTTCTTC. It codes for CAISGGYNEQFF.

The chain combines TRBV28 with TRBJ2-7; D gene unclear. Looked up from germline, CDR1 is MDHEN and CDR2 is SYDVKM. The CDR3 loop spans 14 amino acids. V gave up 7 bases and J gave up 2 bases, with 15 bases separating them. The CDR3 region has the DNA TGTGCCAGCACCCTCGGTTACAGCCCCTACGAGCAGTACTTC. Protein product: CASTLGYSPYEQYF. Complete variable domain (other parts from reference TRBV28 and TRBJ2-7): DVKVTQSSRYLVKRTGEKVFLECVQDMDHENMFWYRQDPGLGLRLIYFSYDVKMKEKGDIPEGYSVSREKKERFSLILESASTNQTSMYLCASTLGYSPYEQYFGPGTRLTVT.

By sample fraction, this clone is medium-sized. The rearrangement joins TRBV6-8 to TRBJ2-2; a weak D match, TRBD2 (6 bases). V was shortened by 6 bases and J by 5 bases, with 22 bases between the two germline ends. The CDR3 is made up of 17 amino acids. Germline V gives CDR1 MNHGY, CDR2 SAAAGT. CDR3 loop: CASRQWSGVSRTGELFF. For the CDR3, the DNA is TGTGCCAGCAGACAATGGTCGGGAGTTTCCAGGACCGGGGAGCTGTTTTTT.

V is TRBV30 and J is TRBJ2-7; 8 bases line up with TRBD1. The germline CDR1 and CDR2 sequences are GTSNPN and SVGIG (reference sequence). The junction had 3 bases not matched to a gene; V was cut back by 2 bases and J by 0 bases. CDR3 size: 14 residues. CDR3 sequence reads: CAWSFTGGSYEQYF. CDR3 in DNA: TGTGCCTGGAGTTTTACAGGGGGCTCCTACGAGCAGTACTTC.